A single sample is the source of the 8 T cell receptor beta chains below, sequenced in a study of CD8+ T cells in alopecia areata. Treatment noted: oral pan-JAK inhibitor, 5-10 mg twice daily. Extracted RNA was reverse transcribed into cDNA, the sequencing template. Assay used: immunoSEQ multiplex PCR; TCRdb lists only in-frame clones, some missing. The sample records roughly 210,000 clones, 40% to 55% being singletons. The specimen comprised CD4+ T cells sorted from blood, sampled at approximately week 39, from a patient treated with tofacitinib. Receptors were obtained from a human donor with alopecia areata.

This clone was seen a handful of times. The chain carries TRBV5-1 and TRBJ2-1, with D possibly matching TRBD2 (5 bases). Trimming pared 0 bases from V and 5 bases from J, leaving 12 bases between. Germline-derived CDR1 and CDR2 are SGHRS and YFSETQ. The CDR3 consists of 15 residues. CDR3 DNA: TGCGCCAGCAGCTTGGGGACTCCCCTCGACAATGAGCAGTTCTTC. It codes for CASSLGTPLDNEQFF. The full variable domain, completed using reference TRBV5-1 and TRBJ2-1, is KAGVTQTPRYLIKTRGQQVTLSCSPISGHRSVSWYQQTPGQGLQFLFEYFSETQRNKGNFPGRFSGRQFSNSRSEMNVSTLELGDSALYLCASSLGTPLDNEQFFGPGTRLTVL.

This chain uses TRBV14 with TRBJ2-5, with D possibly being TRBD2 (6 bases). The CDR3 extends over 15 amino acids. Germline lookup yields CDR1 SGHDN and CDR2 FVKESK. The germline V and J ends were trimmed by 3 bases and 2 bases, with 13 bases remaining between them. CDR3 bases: TGTGCCAGCAGCCAGATCGGGGACTTACAAGAGACCCAGTACTTC. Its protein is CASSQIGDLQETQYF.

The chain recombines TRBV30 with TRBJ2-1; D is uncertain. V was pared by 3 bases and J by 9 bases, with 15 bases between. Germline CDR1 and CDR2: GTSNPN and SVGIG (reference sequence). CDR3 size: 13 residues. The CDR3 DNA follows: TGTGCCTGGAGCGCGCTTACAACGGGTGAGCAGTTCTTC. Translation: CAWSALTTGEQFF.

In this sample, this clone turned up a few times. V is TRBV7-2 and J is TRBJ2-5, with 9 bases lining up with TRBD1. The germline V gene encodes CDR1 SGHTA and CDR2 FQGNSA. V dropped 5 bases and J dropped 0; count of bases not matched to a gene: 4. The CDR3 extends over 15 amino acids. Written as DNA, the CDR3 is TGTGCCAGCAGCCTAGGGGACAGGGACCAAGAGACCCAGTACTTC. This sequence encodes CASSLGDRDQETQYF.

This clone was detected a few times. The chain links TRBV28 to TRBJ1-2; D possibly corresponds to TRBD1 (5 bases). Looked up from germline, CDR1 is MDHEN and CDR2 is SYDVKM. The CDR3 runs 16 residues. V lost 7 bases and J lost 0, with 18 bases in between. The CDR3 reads CASKLRATRSNYGYTF. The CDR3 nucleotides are TGTGCCAGCAAGCTCAGGGCCACCCGTTCTAACTATGGCTACACCTTC.

For the CDR3, the DNA is TGCGCCAGCAGCTTGGCCCCAGACAGGGCGTACAATGAGCAGTTCTTC. Residues: CASSLAPDRAYNEQFF. This chain links TRBV5-1 with TRBJ2-1; 7 positions match TRBD1. V lost 0 bases to trimming and J lost 4 bases; unmatched junction nucleotides: 7. The germline CDR1 and CDR2 sequences are SGHRS and YFSETQ. This CDR3 has 16 residues.

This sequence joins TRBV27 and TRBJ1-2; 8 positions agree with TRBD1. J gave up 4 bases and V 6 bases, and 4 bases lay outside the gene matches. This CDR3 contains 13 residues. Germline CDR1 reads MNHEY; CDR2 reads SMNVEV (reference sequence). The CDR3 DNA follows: TGTGCCAGCAGGCACAGGGGGGGCTATGGCTACACCTTC. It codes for CASRHRGGYGYTF.

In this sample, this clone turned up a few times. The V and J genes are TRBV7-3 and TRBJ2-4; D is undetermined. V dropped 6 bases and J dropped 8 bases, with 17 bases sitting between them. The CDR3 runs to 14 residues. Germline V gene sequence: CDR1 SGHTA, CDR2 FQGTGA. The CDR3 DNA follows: TGTGCCAGCAGACCAATCACAGTATCCCACATTCAGTACTTC. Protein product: CASRPITVSHIQYF.